This TCR beta chain was identified during a study of beta chain features in type 1 diabetes. Whole-study results and caveats: In all four CD4+ subsets, TCRB CDR3 length was significantly, moderately reduced in type 1 diabetes. Patients and controls would share equally any PCR tilt toward shorter templates.

The germline V gene has CDR1 SQVTM and CDR2 ANQGSEA. J lost 3 bases, V lost 6 bases, and 3 bases had no gene match. CDR3 length: 12 amino acids. Averaging around 120 mL, one heparinised blood draw was given by each donor. Expressed TCRB transcripts got sequenced, as all isolated RNA was reverse transcribed. Only in-frame clones appear in the TCRdb table, and some are missing; sequencing was by immunoSEQ multiplex PCR. The table records about 660,000 clones, around an eighth of them present only once. Regarding this clone: Antigen unknown.

The rearrangement joins TRBV29-1 to TRBJ2-3; 7 bases align to TRBD1. Sequenced sample: naive CD4+ T cells from blood. The source of this sequence is a man aged 18-30 years with type 1 diabetes. The CDR3 sequence: CSVVTGTDTQYF. The CDR3 DNA reads TGCAGCGTAGTGACAGGGACAGATACGCAGTATTTT.